The 20 T cell receptor beta chains in this list originate from one sample, sequenced in a study of response to subunit inactivated influenza vaccine. TCRdb fed the RT-PCR reads into MiXCR, producing one record per CDR3 protein. The table includes some 500,000 distinct CDR3 sequences, roughly 25% detected once. Sequenced material: CD4+ T cells sorted from PBMCs, taken roughly 5 days after vaccination. The receptors here all came from a man aged 45-60 years who received an inactivated influenza vaccine.

The J gene is TRBJ2-1, the V gene TRBV7-9; D call uncertain. There are 14 residues in the CDR3. Per germline, CDR1 SEHNR and CDR2 FQNEAQ (reference sequence). V was shortened by 1 base and J by 5 bases, with 9 bases between the two germline ends. As DNA, the CDR3 is TGTGCCAGCAGCTTAGTCGGATCGGACAATGAGCAGTTCTTC. Protein: CASSLVGSDNEQFF.

This clonotype was observed a few times. CDR3 amino acids: CASSLIRQEETQYF. The CDR3 DNA follows: TGTGCCAGCAGCTTGATTAGGCAGGAAGAGACCCAGTACTTC. The chain joins TRBV5-5 to TRBJ2-5; D is unresolved. The V and J ends lost 1 base and 3 bases respectively, with 10 bases between them. In germline, CDR1 is SGHKS, CDR2 YYEKEE (reference sequence). The CDR3 has 14 amino acids.

This clonotype was found once. A much larger clone lies a single base off, so this may be a read error. The gene calls are TRBV5-1 and TRBJ2-5, with 11 bases lining up with TRBD2. J was trimmed by 5 bases and V by 0 bases; bases with no gene match: 6. In germline, CDR1 is SGHRS, CDR2 YFSETQ. This CDR3 has 16 amino acids. CDR3 DNA: TGCGCCAGCAGCTTGGGACTAGCGGGGTCCCTTGAGACCCAGTACTTC. Translated: CASSLGLAGSLETQYF.

CDR3: CASSQDMGRQPYGYTF. CDR3 in DNA: TGCGCCAGCAGCCAAGATATGGGTCGCCAACCCTATGGCTACACCTTC. The rearrangement links TRBV4-3 to TRBJ1-2; no clear D. V lost 0 bases and J lost 4, with 15 bases in between. The germline gives CDR1 LGHNA, CDR2 YSLEER. CDR3 length: 16 amino acids.

V is TRBV27 and J is TRBJ2-6; D is uncertain. The V gene's germline CDR1 is MNHEY and CDR2 SMNVEV (reference sequence). The length of the CDR3 is 14 residues. V shed 3 bases and J shed 1 base, with 4 bases lying between them. Here the CDR3 DNA reads TGTGCCAGCAGTTTGTTTTCTGGGGCCAACGTCCTGACTTTC. It translates to CASSLFSGANVLTF.

This CDR3 is CASSLGPEAGSSYEQYF. The CDR3 coding sequence is TGCGCCAGCAGCTTGGGTCCAGAAGCGGGGAGCTCCTACGAGCAGTACTTC. The V and J genes are TRBV5-1 and TRBJ2-7, with 7 bases identical to TRBD2. CDR1 and CDR2 from the germline V gene are SGHRS and YFSETQ. The CDR3 has 17 amino acids. V shed 0 bases and J 0 bases; nucleotides not matched to a gene: 9.

The V gene is TRBV21-1, the J gene TRBJ2-7; the table's D call of TRBD1 was not tested on the DNA. TRBV21-1 is marked as a pseudogene. The CDR3 is 16 amino acids. In DNA, the CDR3 is TGTGCCAGCAGCAAAAGGGGGGGGACAGGGAACTACGAGCAGTACTTC. Protein product: CASSKRGGTGNYEQYF.

V and J are TRBV10-2 and TRBJ1-1; tentatively, D is TRBD1 (5 bases). Trimming stripped 3 bases from V and 5 bases from J, with 13 bases between. The CDR3 runs to 14 residues. Germline values: CDR1 WSHSY, CDR2 SAAADI. This CDR3 is CASSDQGAGTEAFF. Written as DNA, the CDR3 is TGCGCCAGCAGTGATCAGGGCGCAGGAACTGAAGCTTTCTTT.

The rearrangement links TRBV20-1 to TRBJ2-7; 9 bases map to TRBD1. Germline CDR1 is DFQATT and CDR2 is SNEGSKA (reference sequence). The CDR3 is 13 residues long. The V gene end was trimmed by 2 bases and the J gene end by 6 bases; junction bases not matched to a gene: 5. The CDR3, as DNA: TGCAGTGCTAGAAGGGGGACAGGGTCCGAGCAGTACTTC. This encodes CSARRGTGSEQYF.

This clonotype has just a few counts. The chain uses TRBV29-1 and TRBJ2-5, with D uncertain. Trimming pared 6 bases from V and 5 bases from J, leaving 13 bases between. This CDR3 spans 12 amino acids. The germline V gene has CDR1 SQVTM and CDR2 ANQGSEA. The CDR3 reads CSVIPETETQYF. In nucleotides, the CDR3 is TGCAGCGTGATCCCAGAGACGGAGACCCAGTACTTC.

The V gene is TRBV29-1, the J gene TRBJ2-7; D not certain. The CDR3 is 12 residues long. V lost 0 bases and J 6 bases, leaving 9 bases between the germline ends. The germline CDR1 and CDR2 sequences are SQVTM and ANQGSEA. CDR3 sequence (DNA): TGCAGCGTTGAAGATGCTGCCGGCGAGCAGTACTTC. Its translation: CSVEDAAGEQYF.

There are many counts of this clonotype. The chain recombines TRBV6-2 or TRBV6-3 with TRBJ1-2; D remains ambiguous. The CDR3 is 14 residues long. V was trimmed by 7 bases and J by 3 bases, leaving 15 bases between them. CDR1 MNHEY and CDR2 SVGEGT come from the germline V gene. The CDR3 is CASTLRTDYYGYTF. CDR3 DNA sequence: TGTGCCAGCACTCTTAGGACCGACTACTATGGCTACACCTTC.

Only a few counts were recorded for this clonotype. V usage is TRBV28 and J usage is TRBJ2-1; 13 positions match TRBD2. Germline loops: CDR1 MDHEN, CDR2 SYDVKM. Losses at the gene ends were 3 bases for V and 4 bases for J; bases not matched to a gene: 3. This CDR3 is built from 16 residues. CDR3 nucleotides: TGTGCCAGCAGTTTGACTAGCGGGGGGAGTTACAATGAGCAGTTCTTC. Translation: CASSLTSGGSYNEQFF. The complete variable domain, with remaining parts taken from reference TRBV28 and TRBJ2-1, reads DVKVTQSSRYLVKRTGEKVFLECVQDMDHENMFWYRQDPGLGLRLIYFSYDVKMKEKGDIPEGYSVSREKKERFSLILESASTNQTSMYLCASSLTSGGSYNEQFFGPGTRLTVL.

This clonotype was counted ten times or more. V gene TRBV4-2 combines with J gene TRBJ2-2; no clear D. The length of the CDR3 is 16 residues. Trimming pared 0 bases from V and 0 bases from J, leaving 8 bases between. Per the germline V gene, CDR1 is LGHNA and CDR2 is YNFKEQ. DNA for the CDR3: TGTGCCAGCAGCCAAGACACACCGTCGAACACCGGGGAGCTGTTTTTT. Translation: CASSQDTPSNTGELFF.

The CDR3 protein is CASTISRGWGYTF. The CDR3 DNA is TGTGCCAGCACCATTTCGAGGGGTTGGGGCTACACCTTC. This chain joins TRBV7-9 and TRBJ1-2; perhaps TRBD1 as D (5 bases). Germline V gives CDR1 SEHNR, CDR2 FQNEAQ (reference sequence). This CDR3 is 13 amino acids long. V dropped 7 bases and J dropped 8 bases, with 17 bases sitting between them.

The genes are TRBV6-5 and TRBJ1-5; TRBD1 matches at 9 bases. CDR1 is MNHEY and CDR2 is SVGAGI in the germline V gene. J gave up 2 bases and V 5 bases, and 4 bases lay outside the gene matches. This CDR3 has 15 amino acids. The CDR3 region has the DNA TGTGCCAGCAGTACCCGACAGGGGGGCAATCAGCCCCAGCATTTT. This translates into CASSTRQGGNQPQHF.

This clonotype was seen only once. This rearrangement joins TRBV27 to TRBJ2-4; D could derive from TRBD1 or TRBD2 (7 bases each). The V end lost 6 bases, the J end lost 10 bases, and 13 bases lay between the germline ends. CDR3 length: 12 residues. Germline V CDR1 and CDR2: MNHEY, SMNVEV (reference sequence). The CDR3 coding sequence is TGTGCCAGCAGCAGGGGGGGAAATATTCAGTACTTC. Encoded protein: CASSRGGNIQYF.

The DNA for the CDR3 is TGTGCCAGCAGCCCCTCGACTAGCCTGGGTGAGACCCAGTACTTC. This sequence encodes CASSPSTSLGETQYF. V and J are TRBV3-1 and TRBJ2-5, with 7 bases lining up with TRBD2. The CDR3 runs to 15 residues. Trimming removed 4 bases from V and 5 bases from J; junction bases left unmatched: 10. Germline V lookup: CDR1 LGHDT, CDR2 YNNKEL (reference sequence).

The chain is built from TRBV5-1 and TRBJ2-5; D is perhaps TRBD2 (6 bases). In germline, CDR1 is SGHRS, CDR2 YFSETQ. CDR3 length: 16 residues. Trimming cost V 0 bases and J 2 bases, with 14 bases left between them. CDR3 nucleotides: TGCGCCAGCAGCTTGGGGGTCGGAGGGTCTCAAGAGACCCAGTACTTC. The encoded protein is CASSLGVGGSQETQYF.

The chain has TRBV20-1 and TRBJ2-1; tentative D call: TRBD1 (5 bases). V lost 6 bases and J 7 bases, leaving 19 bases between the germline ends. CDR1 is DFQATT, CDR2 SNEGSKA, per germline (reference sequence). The CDR3 spans 14 residues. CDR3 sequence (DNA): TGCAGTGCCCCGTCGTGGGGCCTGGGGAATGAGCAGTTCTTC. It is translated as CSAPSWGLGNEQFF.